This section outlines one T cell receptor beta chain sequence together with its context. Germline V CDR1 and CDR2: DFQATT, SNEGSKA (reference sequence). CDR3 length: 15 amino acids. V lost 8 bases, J lost 2 bases, and 19 bases lay in between. The entry originates in a study of identical twins. TCRdb processed the 5' RACE reads anew with MiXCR; each CDR3 protein has one entry. Altogether about 530,000 distinct CDR3 sequences are present, 13% to 15% being singletons, with the ten largest covering nearly 0.45%. This same sample was also taken into another study, of yellow fever vaccine responses in identical twins.

The rearrangement joins TRBV20-1 to TRBJ2-4, with D perhaps TRBD2 (6 bases). The receptor's source is a woman under 30 in good health. What was sequenced was CD4+ T cells sorted from blood. CDR3 residues: CSTPLGGSTKNIQYF. CDR3 coding DNA: TGCAGTACACCCTTGGGAGGCTCGACCAAAAACATTCAGTACTTC.